This T cell receptor beta chain emerged from a study of neoadjuvant anti-PD-1 for oral cavity cancer. The CDR3 loop spans 16 amino acids. V dropped 6 bases and J dropped 0 bases, with 18 bases sitting between them. Per germline, CDR1 SGHTA and CDR2 FQGNSA. As to time point: after neoadjuvant nivolumab, at surgical resection. Assay used: immunoSEQ multiplex PCR; TCRdb lists only in-frame clones, some missing. The sample has 68,000 or so clones; approximately 84% are singletons. The material was PBMCs, obtained after nivolumab (anti-PD-1) treatment. The chain links TRBV7-2 to TRBJ2-7; TRBD1 or TRBD2 may be the D gene (6 bases each). The TCR was taken from a person between 40 and 85 years old with oral cavity squamous cell carcinoma. The chain's CDR3 is CASSYPRGPSSYEQYF. The CDR3 DNA reads TGTGCCAGCAGTTACCCCCGGGGGCCTAGCTCCTACGAGCAGTACTTC.